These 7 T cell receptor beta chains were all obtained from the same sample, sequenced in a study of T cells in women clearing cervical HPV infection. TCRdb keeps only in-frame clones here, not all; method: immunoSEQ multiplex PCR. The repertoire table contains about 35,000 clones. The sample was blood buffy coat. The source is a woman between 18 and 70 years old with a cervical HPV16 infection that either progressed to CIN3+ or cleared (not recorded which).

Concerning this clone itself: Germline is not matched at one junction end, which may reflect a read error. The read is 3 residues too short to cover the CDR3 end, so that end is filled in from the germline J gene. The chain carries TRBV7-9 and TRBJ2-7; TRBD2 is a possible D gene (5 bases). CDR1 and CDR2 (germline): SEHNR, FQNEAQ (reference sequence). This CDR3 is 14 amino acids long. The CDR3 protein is CSSSSRAGSYEQYF. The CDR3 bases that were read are TGTTCCAGCAGCTCGAGGGCGGGCTCCTACGAG.

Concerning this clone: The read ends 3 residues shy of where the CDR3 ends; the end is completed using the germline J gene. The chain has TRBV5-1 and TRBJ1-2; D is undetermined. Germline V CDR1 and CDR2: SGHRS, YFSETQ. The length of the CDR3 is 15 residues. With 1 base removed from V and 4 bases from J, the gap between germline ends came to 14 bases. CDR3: CASSLLPGSSYGYTF. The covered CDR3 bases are TGCGCCAGCAGCTTGCTCCCAGGAAGTAGCTATGGC. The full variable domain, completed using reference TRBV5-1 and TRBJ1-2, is KAGVTQTPRYLIKTRGQQVTLSCSPISGHRSVSWYQQTPGQGLQFLFEYFSETQRNKGNFPGRFSGRQFSNSRSEMNVSTLELGDSALYLCASSLLPGSSYGYTFGSGTRLTVV.

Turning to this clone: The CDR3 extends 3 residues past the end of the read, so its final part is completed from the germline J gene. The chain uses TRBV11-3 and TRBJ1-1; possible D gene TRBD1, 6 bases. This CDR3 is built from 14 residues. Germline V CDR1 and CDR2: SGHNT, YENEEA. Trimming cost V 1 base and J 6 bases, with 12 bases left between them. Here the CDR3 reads CASSLAGVNSEAFF. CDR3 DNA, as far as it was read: TGTGCCAGCAGCTTAGCAGGGGTTAATTCTGAA.

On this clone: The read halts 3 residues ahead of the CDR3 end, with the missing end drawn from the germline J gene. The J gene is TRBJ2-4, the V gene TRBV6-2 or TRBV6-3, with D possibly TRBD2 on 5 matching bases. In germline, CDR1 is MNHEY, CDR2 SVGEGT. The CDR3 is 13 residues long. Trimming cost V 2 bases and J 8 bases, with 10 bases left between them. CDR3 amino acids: CASSYLGADIQYF. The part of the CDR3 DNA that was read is TGTGCCAGCAGTTACCTTGGAGCGGACATT.

Incomplete CDR3 DNA: TGTGCCAGCAGCCCCTCGGTGCGGAACACTGAA. As protein: CASSPSVRNTE. The CDR3 in its entirety is CASSPSVRNTEAFF. The chain uses TRBV7-9 and TRBJ1-1; D unresolved. The read is 3 residues too short to cover the CDR3 end, so that end is filled in from the germline J gene. Germline CDR1 reads SEHNR; CDR2 reads FQNEAQ (reference sequence). Between the trimmed V and J ends, which lost 5 bases and 1 base, there was a span of 11 bases. The CDR3 length is 14 residues.

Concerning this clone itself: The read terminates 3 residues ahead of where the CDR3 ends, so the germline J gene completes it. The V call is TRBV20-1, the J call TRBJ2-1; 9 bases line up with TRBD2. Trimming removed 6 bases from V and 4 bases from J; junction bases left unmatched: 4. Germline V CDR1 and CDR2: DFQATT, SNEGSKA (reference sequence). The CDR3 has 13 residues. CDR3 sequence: CSAGTSSYNEQFF. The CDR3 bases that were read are TGCAGTGCGGGGACTAGCAGTTACAATGAG.

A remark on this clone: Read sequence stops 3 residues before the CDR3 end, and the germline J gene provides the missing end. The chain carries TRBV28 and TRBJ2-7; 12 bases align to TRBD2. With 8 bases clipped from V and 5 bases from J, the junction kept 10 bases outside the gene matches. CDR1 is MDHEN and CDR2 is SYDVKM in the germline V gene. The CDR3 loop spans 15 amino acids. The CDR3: CASYSLAGGVHEQYF. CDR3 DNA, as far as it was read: TGTGCCAGCTACTCACTAGCGGGAGGAGTCCACGAG. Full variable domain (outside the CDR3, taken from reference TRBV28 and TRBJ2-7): DVKVTQSSRYLVKRTGEKVFLECVQDMDHENMFWYRQDPGLGLRLIYFSYDVKMKEKGDIPEGYSVSREKKERFSLILESASTNQTSMYLCASYSLAGGVHEQYFGPGTRLTVT.